This TCR beta chain was sequenced in a study of T cell changes during pregnancy in multiple sclerosis. Sequencing used immunoSEQ multiplex PCR; TCRdb keeps in-frame clones, though not all of them. The table includes about 110,000 clones, just under 95% detected once. This clone was found once. Per germline, CDR1 LGHNA and CDR2 YNFKEQ. Trimming took 0 bases from V and 0 from J; bases not matched to a gene: 12. The CDR3 totals 19 residues. The receptor comes from a female donor with multiple sclerosis, enrolled in a pregnancy study. Here the sequenced sample was peripheral blood, taken after pregnancy. This rearrangement joins TRBV4-2 to TRBJ2-3; 7 nucleotides align to TRBD1. This chain's CDR3 is CASSQDPTTGASSTDTQYF. In nucleotides, the CDR3 is TGTGCCAGCAGCCAAGACCCTACCACAGGGGCTTCTAGCACAGATACGCAGTATTTT.